The following is a T cell receptor beta chain sequence with its context. The sample holds one count of this clone. This receptor's antigen is unknown. Base qualities are not at hand, and no much larger clone is one base apart. The entry originates in a study of a mutant IDH1 vaccine in newly diagnosed glioma (dated by TCRdb to the early 2020s). For context, the study as a whole: Vaccination started 4-6 weeks after radiotherapy alone, or was given together with temozolomide cycles in the groups whose treatment included chemotherapy. Visit V12 was the week-35 safety follow-up and visit V13 was the week-47 end of study. Prior to enrollment, patients had been given standard therapy consisting of radiotherapy alone, temozolomide alone, or radiochemotherapy with temozolomide, with the combination given to most patients. Of the approximately 30 treated patients, around 60% were male and 37.5% were female, and the mean age was approximately 40 years. Peripheral blood samples were drawn at six visits, namely V03 (baseline), V05, V07, V10, V12 and V13. Longitudinal TCRB deep sequencing was performed for about two dozen treated patients wherever samples were available for exploratory analyses.

CDR1 and CDR2, looked up from the germline V gene, are SQVTM and ANQGSEA. The CDR3, cysteine through phenylalanine, is 13 amino acids long. Only CDR3 DNA remains: 39 bases, in frame from the first base. The germline V and J ends show losses of 4 bases and 4 bases respectively, and no gene match explains 2 bases of the junction. Explained via the paper, the time point label denotes: week 47, end of study. Every vaccine dose consisted of 300 ug of a 20-mer mutant IDH1 peptide in Montanide, administered subcutaneously together with topical imiquimod. Patients were given eight vaccinations, in weeks 1, 3, 5, 7, 11, 15, 19 and 23, which matched visits V03 through V10. All donors had newly diagnosed IDH1-mutant astrocytomas of WHO grade 3 or 4 that showed loss of nuclear ATRX. The samples were drawn from NOA16, a multicentre, single-arm, open-label phase I trial in Germany that tested a mutant IDH1 peptide vaccine in humans for the first time. Genomic DNA for TCRB sequencing was isolated from EDTA blood with the DNeasy Blood and Tissue Kit.

Library generation was performed with the immunoSEQ multiplex PCR assay. The hsTCRB Kit was used according to the manufacturer's protocol to amplify rearranged TCR beta chain sequences. An Illumina MiSeq was used to sequence the TCRB libraries. Turning to the authors' computational methods: Demultiplexing, trimming and gene mapping were performed with the kit vendor's proprietary platform. The table was pulled from immuneACCESS by TCRdb, which kept in-frame rearrangements only. Such tables lose some clones; where checked, under half of the loss comes from unresolved V genes, and the rest has no known cause. V, J and clone size derive from that table, while D and trimming were established from the DNA sequence. The sample contains about 34,000 clones, about 87% of them found a single time. Of the sample, 12% falls within the top ten clones. Overall study outcomes, separate from this receptor: Changes in the top peripheral T cell clonotypes picked up by TCRB sequencing did not appear to be linked to pseudoprogression. According to the authors, sample limitations meant that analyses of patient blood samples could not be reproduced. Vaccine-induced immune responses across multiple MHC alleles were detected in 90% to 95% of patients. Availability determined which PBMC samples were chosen for TCRB deep sequencing.

The material sequenced was PBMCs, taken from a glioma patient whose treatment included an IDH1 peptide vaccine. This sequence was found in a woman aged 30 to 39 with glioma. The rearranged segments are TRBV29-1 and TRBJ1-1, with 11 middle bases fitting TRBD1. The DNA reads as follows: TGCAGCGTTGTGGGACAGGGGGGCACTGAAGCTTTCTTT. Its translation is CSVVGQGGTEAFF.